These 4 T cell receptor beta chains came from one sample sequenced in a study of lymphopenia after photon versus proton radiotherapy. The table came from immunoSEQ multiplex PCR; TCRdb's copy has only in-frame clones and leaves some out. The table includes 15,000 to 20,000 clones, more than 90% detected once. The starting material was peripheral blood, obtained from a patient treated with photon-based radiotherapy. These receptors were obtained from a middle-aged woman with cholangiocarcinoma.

The chain links TRBV7-9 to TRBJ2-7; TRBD2 aligns across 10 bases. Germline V gene sequence: CDR1 SEHNR, CDR2 FQNEAQ (reference sequence). V trimming: 8 bases; J trimming: 1 base; junction bases outside the gene matches: 5. The CDR3 spans 14 residues. The CDR3 here is CASGAGGLSYEQYF. CDR3 nucleotides: TGTGCCAGCGGAGCGGGGGGGCTGTCCTACGAGCAGTACTTC.

The chain is built from TRBV9 and TRBJ2-2; 7 bases fit TRBD2. Germline CDR1 reads SGDLS; CDR2 reads YYNGEE. The CDR3 is 16 amino acids. After removal of 2 bases from V and 3 bases from J, the junction contained 7 bases not matched to a gene. The CDR3 DNA follows: TGTGCCAGCAGCGTCTTCTTCGCGGGAGACACCGGGGAGCTGTTTTTT. As protein: CASSVFFAGDTGELFF.

The chain uses TRBV19 and TRBJ1-2, with D perhaps TRBD1 (5 bases). V was pared by 7 bases and J by 1 base, with 16 bases between. The CDR3 loop spans 15 amino acids. CDR1 is LNHDA, CDR2 SQIVND, per germline (reference sequence). CDR3 coding DNA: TGTGCCAGTACCACCGGGACCCTTTTTAACTATGGCTACACCTTC. It encodes CASTTGTLFNYGYTF.

CDR3 coding DNA: TGTGCCAGCAGCCTCGGACAGGGAGGACCCCTCCACTTT. This translates into CASSLGQGGPLHF. The chain uses TRBV6-6 and TRBJ1-6; 8 positions match TRBD1. From germline, CDR1 is MNHNY and CDR2 SVGAGI (reference sequence). The CDR3 covers 13 residues. J lost 12 bases, V lost 6 bases, and 7 bases had no gene match.